This entry concerns a single T cell receptor (beta chain). Its binding antigen is unknown. Base-call qualities are not available, and no considerably larger clone is one nucleotide away. The germline V gene supplies CDR1 SNHLY and CDR2 FYNNEI. Trimmed from V: 10 bases; trimmed from J: 4 bases; junction bases lacking a gene match: 6. From the cysteine up to the phenylalanine, the CDR3 has a length of 12 residues. The retained sequence is limited to the CDR3, 36 bases, with the frame set at the first base. The immunoSEQ Assay, a bias-controlled multiplex PCR, was used to amplify TCRbeta CDR3 regions from genomic DNA. As for how the authors treated the data: Nucleated cell counts per sample were estimated from amplification of reference gene primers within the assay. Sequence reads were collapsed and filtered to measure the absolute abundance of every unique TCRbeta CDR3 rearrangement. For each sample, productive Simpson clonality was calculated by taking the square root of Simpson's diversity index across productive rearrangements. What TCRdb holds here is the immuneACCESS table cut down to in-frame rearrangements. Part of the clones is not present; checked against another copy, under half of the missing clones reflect an unresolved V gene, and the others are unexplained. From that table come the V and J calls and clone size; the DNA was used to work out D and trimming. A total of about 280,000 clones appear in this sample, around nine tenths of them only once. The top ten clones comprise 1.9% of the sample.

Participants in the prospective study were enrolled through a virtual design, were aged 18 to 89 years, and lived in about 25 United States geographic areas. In the prospective study, participants were assigned to cohorts based on the clinical history participants reported in a screening survey and a study questionnaire. For ImmuneRACE Cohort 3, a participant was defined as recovered based on two consecutive negative NP/OP PCR tests, clearance by a healthcare professional, or resolution of symptoms. In the prospective study, whole blood, serum and a nasopharyngeal or oropharyngeal swab were collected from each participant by mobile phlebotomists. Additional blood draws and questionnaires over an approximately 2-month period could optionally be provided by prospective study participants. Prospective study blood samples were shipped either frozen or at room temperature before DNA extraction. The sample originates from a study of blood T cell repertoires in COVID-19 (dated by TCRdb to 2018 to 2020). Background on the whole study: Samples covering the acute and convalescent phases of COVID-19 were provided by collaborators in the United States, Italy and Spain. The dataset comprised deeply sampled blood TCRbeta repertoires from subjects exposed to, actively infected with, or recovered from COVID-19. A de-identified subject ID, COVID-19 status, age in years and sex were almost always included in the sample metadata. The samples were drawn from the first 160 participants of the ongoing ImmuneRACE study and from 950 to 1,500 subjects provided by 6 global collaborators. The prospective study material was composed of cDNA or gDNA derived from T cells, B-cell-depleted T cells, or PBMCs. The repertoires were made available in a free public database intended to serve as a resource for research on the immune response to SARS-CoV-2. HLA class I and class II types, where available, came from metadata supplied by the sample provider rather than from assay-based typing.

Overall study outcomes, separate from this receptor: The amount of clinical and demographic metadata varied by source and participant and was provided uncurated.

The sample consisted of PBMCs or T cells enriched from blood (not recorded which). The sequence joins TRBV2 to TRBJ1-2; TRBD1 agrees with 7 junctional bases. This clonotype originated in a woman aged 55-70 years who had recovered from COVID-19. The encoded CDR3 is CATWDSLYGYTF. The nucleotides read TGTGCCACTTGGGACAGCCTCTATGGCTACACCTTC.